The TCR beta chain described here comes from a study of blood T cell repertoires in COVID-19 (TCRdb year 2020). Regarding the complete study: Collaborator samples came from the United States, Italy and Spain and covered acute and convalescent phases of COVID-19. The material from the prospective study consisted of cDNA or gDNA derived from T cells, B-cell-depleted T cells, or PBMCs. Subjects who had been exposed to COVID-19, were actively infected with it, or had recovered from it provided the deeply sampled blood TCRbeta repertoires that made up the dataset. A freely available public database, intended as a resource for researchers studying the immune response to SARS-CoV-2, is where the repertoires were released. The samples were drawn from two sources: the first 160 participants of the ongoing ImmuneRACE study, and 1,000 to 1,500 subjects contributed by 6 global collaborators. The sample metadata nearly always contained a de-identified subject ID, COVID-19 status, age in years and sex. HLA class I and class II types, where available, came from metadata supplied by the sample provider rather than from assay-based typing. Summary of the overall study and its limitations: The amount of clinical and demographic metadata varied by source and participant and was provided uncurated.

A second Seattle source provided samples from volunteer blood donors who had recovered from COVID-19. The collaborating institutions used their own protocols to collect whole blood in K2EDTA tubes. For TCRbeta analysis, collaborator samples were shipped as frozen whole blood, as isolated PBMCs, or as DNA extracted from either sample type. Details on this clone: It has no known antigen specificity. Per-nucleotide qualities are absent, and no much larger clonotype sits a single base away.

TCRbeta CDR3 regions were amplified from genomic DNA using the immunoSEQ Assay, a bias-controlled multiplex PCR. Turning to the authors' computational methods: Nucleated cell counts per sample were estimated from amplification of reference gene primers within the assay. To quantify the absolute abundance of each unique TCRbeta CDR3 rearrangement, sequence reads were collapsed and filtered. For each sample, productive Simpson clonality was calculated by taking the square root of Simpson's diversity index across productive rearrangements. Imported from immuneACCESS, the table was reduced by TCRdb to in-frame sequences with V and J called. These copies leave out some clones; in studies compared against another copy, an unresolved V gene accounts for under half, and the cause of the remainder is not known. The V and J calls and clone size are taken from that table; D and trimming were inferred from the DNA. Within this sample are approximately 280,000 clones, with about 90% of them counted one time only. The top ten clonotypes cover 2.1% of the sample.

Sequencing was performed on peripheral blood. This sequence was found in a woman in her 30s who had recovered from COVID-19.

The bases read TGTGCCACTACTCGACAGGACTCTGGAAACACCATATATTTT. Its amino acids are CATTRQDSGNTIYF. The rearrangement joined TRBV19 to TRBJ1-3, with TRBD1 perhaps the D gene, on 6 matching bases. V is cut by 10 bases and J by 0 bases, and the space between the germline ends is 13 bases. The CDR3 covers 14 residues, taking in both the cysteine and the phenylalanine. Left in the record is the CDR3 DNA by itself, 42 bases read in frame from the first base. CDR1 and CDR2 were assigned from the germline V gene (reference sequence) as LNHDA and SQIVND. Joined to the reference TRBV19 and TRBJ1-3 proteins, this CDR3 gives the full variable domain: DGGITQSPKYLFRKEGQNVTLSCEQNLNHDAMYWYRQDPGQGLRLIYYSQIVNDFQKGDIAEGYSVSREKKESFPLTVTSAQKNPTAFYLCATTRQDSGNTIYFGEGSWLTVV.